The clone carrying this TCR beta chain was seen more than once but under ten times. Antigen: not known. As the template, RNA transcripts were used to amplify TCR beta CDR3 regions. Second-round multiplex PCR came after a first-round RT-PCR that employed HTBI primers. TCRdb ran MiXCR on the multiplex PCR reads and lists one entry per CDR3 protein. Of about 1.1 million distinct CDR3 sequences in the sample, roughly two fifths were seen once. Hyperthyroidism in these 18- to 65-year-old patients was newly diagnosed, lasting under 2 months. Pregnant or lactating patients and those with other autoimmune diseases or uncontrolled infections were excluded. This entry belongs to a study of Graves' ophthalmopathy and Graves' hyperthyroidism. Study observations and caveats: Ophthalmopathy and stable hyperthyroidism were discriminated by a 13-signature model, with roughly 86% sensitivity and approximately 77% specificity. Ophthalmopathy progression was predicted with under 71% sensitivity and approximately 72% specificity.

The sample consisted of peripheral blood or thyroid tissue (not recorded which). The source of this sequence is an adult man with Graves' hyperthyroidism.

The CDR3 DNA reads as TGTGCCTGGAGTTCGGGACCACCAGAGGAGCAGTACTTC. Translation: CAWSSGPPEEQYF. The genes are TRBV30 and TRBJ2-7, with D perhaps matching TRBD1 or TRBD2 (5 bases each). Germline assignment: CDR1 GTSNPN and CDR2 SVGIG (reference sequence). The CDR3 sequence is 13 residues long. V was cut by 2 bases and J by 7 bases, with 15 bases left in between.